This T cell receptor beta chain was captured by sequencing in a study of cytomegalovirus exposure and HLA in healthy donors. Study-level results: It was reportedly the case that the classifier diagnosed cytomegalovirus status with high specificity and sensitivity.

On this clone: Its antigen is currently unknown.

CDR3 size: 16 residues. Trimming at V came to 4 bases and at J to 2 bases, leaving 10 bases not matched to a gene. Germline CDR1 LGHNA, CDR2 YSLEER. Generated by immunoSEQ multiplex PCR, the TCRdb table keeps only in-frame clones and is missing some. The sample yields around 98,000 clones, less than 90% seen once. The chain has TRBV4-3 and TRBJ2-5; 7 bases fit TRBD2. The clonotype comes from a man aged 18-30 years in good health and CMV-seropositive. Input material: PBMCs. The CDR3 here is CASSPTGTNTQETQYF. Written as DNA, the CDR3 is TGCGCCAGCAGCCCGACCGGGACTAACACTCAAGAGACCCAGTACTTC.